Reported below is one TCR beta chain. Its target is not known. The data originate from a study of T cells in Graves' hyperthyroidism and ophthalmopathy. Template material for amplifying TCR beta CDR3 regions consisted of RNA transcripts. The study used the HTBI primer set for a first-round RT-PCR of the TCR CDR3. TCRdb passed the multiplex PCR reads through MiXCR, listing each CDR3 protein once. Of fewer than 300,000 distinct CDR3 sequences in the sample, roughly 15% were seen once. Criteria for exclusion of patients were uncontrolled infection, other autoimmune disease, pregnancy or lactation. Clinical symptoms, serum thyroxine and TRAb, thyroid ultrasound and orbital computed tomography together formed the diagnostic basis. Study-level results: In validation, the model predicted ophthalmopathy. These predictions came a median about 6.5 months before onset.

The source is a woman aged 50 to 60 with Graves' hyperthyroidism that later progressed to Graves' ophthalmopathy. The sequenced sample was blood.

The CDR3: CATSPGTPYEAFF. CDR3 bases: TGTGCCACCAGTCCCGGGACACCATATGAAGCTTTCTTT. The chain couples TRBV24-1 to TRBJ1-1, with D tentatively TRBD1 (6 bases). Germline assignment: CDR1 KGHDR and CDR2 SFDVKD. The V end was cut by 6 bases, the J end by 7 bases, with 14 bases between. The CDR3 length is 13 residues.